This TCR beta chain was observed in a study of cytomegalovirus exposure and HLA in healthy donors. This clone has just a few counts. The antigen is unknown. It was with 60 Vbeta and 13 Jbeta primers that the PCR ran. The table came from immunoSEQ multiplex PCR; TCRdb's copy has only in-frame clones and leaves some out. The sample carries 150,000 to 200,000 clones, roughly 13% recorded once. CDR3 length: 16 amino acids. The ends lost 6 bases at V and 2 bases at J; junction bases unmatched: 8. Germline loops: CDR1 SEHNR, CDR2 FQNEAQ (reference sequence). Study-wide findings and caveats: Later genetic work tied a missense DCLRE1C variant to beta-chain V and J trimming.

Specimen: PBMCs. This chain links TRBV7-9 with TRBJ2-2; 8 nucleotides match TRBD2. This TCR derives from a man in his fifties in good health and CMV-seropositive. Written as DNA, the CDR3 is TGTGCCAGCAGAAAGGGCGGGGGGCCCAACACCGGGGAGCTGTTTTTT. Translated, it gives CASRKGGGPNTGELFF.